The entry below gives a single TCR beta chain sequence along with its context. Its antigen is not yet known. Base qualities are missing; no much larger clone stands one base away. CDR1 and CDR2 are read off the germline V gene as SGDLS and YYNGEE. V was cut back by 0 bases and J by 7 bases, leaving a gap of 13 bases between them. The CDR3 runs 14 residues from the cysteine to the phenylalanine. Only CDR3 DNA is held: 42 bases, read in frame from base 1. The sample is drawn from a study of a mutant IDH1 vaccine in newly diagnosed glioma (dated by TCRdb to the early 2020s). Regarding the complete study: Vaccination started 4-6 weeks after radiotherapy alone, or was given together with temozolomide cycles in the groups whose treatment included chemotherapy. For exploratory analyses, under 30 treated patients had longitudinal TCRB deep sequencing done wherever samples were available. Prior to enrollment, standard therapy consisting of radiotherapy alone, temozolomide alone, or radiochemotherapy with temozolomide had been administered to patients, with the combination being received by most patients. Six visits were used for peripheral blood collection: V03 (baseline), V05, V07, V10, V12 and V13. The week-35 safety follow-up was designated visit V12, and the week-47 end of study was designated visit V13. Of the approximately 35 treated patients, 62.5% were male and roughly 38% were female, and a mean age of around 40 years was recorded. Study-wide findings and limitations: It was noted by the authors that analyses of patient blood samples could not be reproduced owing to sample limitations. Changes in the top peripheral T cell clonotypes picked up by TCRB sequencing did not appear to be linked to pseudoprogression. PBMC samples for TCRB deep sequencing were selected based on availability. Across multiple MHC alleles, vaccine-induced immune responses were seen in around 93% of patients.

The receptor library was made with the immunoSEQ multiplex PCR assay. The hsTCRB Kit was used according to the manufacturer's protocol to amplify rearranged TCR beta chain sequences. An Illumina MiSeq was used to sequence the TCRB libraries. The paper's processing steps were these. Demultiplexing, trimming and gene mapping were performed with the kit vendor's proprietary platform. TCRdb obtained this table from immuneACCESS and retained in-frame rearrangements with V and J assigned. These tables miss some clones; where compared with another copy, unresolved V genes account for less than half of the shortfall, and the remainder is unexplained. The DNA gave D and trimming, while V, J and clone size come from that table. This sample is represented by around 54,000 clones; 86% of them were singletons. The top ten clonotypes cover 1.5% to 2% of the sample. The label giving this sample's time point can be read as: week 35, safety follow-up. Each vaccine dose, consisting of 300 ug of a 20-mer mutant IDH1 peptide in Montanide, was administered subcutaneously with topical imiquimod. Patients were given eight vaccinations, in weeks 1, 3, 5, 7, 11, 15, 19 and 23, which matched visits V03 through V10. Newly diagnosed WHO grade 3 or 4 IDH1-mutant astrocytomas showing loss of nuclear ATRX were present in the donors. The samples were drawn from NOA16, a multicentre, single-arm, open-label phase I trial in Germany that tested a mutant IDH1 peptide vaccine in humans for the first time. Genomic DNA for TCRB sequencing was extracted from EDTA blood using the DNeasy Blood and Tissue Kit.

This receptor was identified in a man aged 40-55 years with glioma. Here the chain combines TRBV9 and TRBJ1-2, with the D gene too uncertain to name. Source: PBMCs, taken from a glioma patient whose treatment included an IDH1 peptide vaccine. CDR3 protein: CASSVAAVLGGYTF. The DNA reads TGTGCCAGCAGCGTAGCGGCGGTTTTGGGTGGCTACACCTTC.